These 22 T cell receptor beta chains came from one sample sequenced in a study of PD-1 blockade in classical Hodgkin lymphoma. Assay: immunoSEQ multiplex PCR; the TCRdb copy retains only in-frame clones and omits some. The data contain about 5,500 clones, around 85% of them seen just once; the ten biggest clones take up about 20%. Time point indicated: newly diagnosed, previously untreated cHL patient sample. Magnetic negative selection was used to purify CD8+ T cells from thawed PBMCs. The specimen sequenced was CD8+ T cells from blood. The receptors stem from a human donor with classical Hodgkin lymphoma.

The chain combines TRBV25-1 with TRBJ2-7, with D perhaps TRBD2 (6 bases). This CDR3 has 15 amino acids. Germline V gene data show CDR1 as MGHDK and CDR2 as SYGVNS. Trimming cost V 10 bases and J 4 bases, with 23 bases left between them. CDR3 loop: CATAPPGSGLYEQYF. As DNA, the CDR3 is TGTGCCACCGCCCCCCCCGGGAGTGGGTTGTACGAGCAGTACTTC.

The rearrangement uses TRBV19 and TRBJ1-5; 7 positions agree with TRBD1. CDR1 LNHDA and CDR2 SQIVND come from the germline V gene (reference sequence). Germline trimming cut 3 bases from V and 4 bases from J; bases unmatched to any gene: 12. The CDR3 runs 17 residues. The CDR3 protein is CASSIVFRDSRNQPQHF. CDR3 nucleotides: TGTGCCAGTAGTATTGTTTTTCGGGACAGCAGGAATCAGCCCCAGCATTTT.

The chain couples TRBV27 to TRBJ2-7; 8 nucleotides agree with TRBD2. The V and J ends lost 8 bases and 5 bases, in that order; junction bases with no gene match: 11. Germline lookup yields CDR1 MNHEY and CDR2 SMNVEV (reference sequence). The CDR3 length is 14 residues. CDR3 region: CASGRTSLVDEQYF. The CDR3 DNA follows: TGTGCCAGCGGCCGGACTAGCCTCGTGGACGAGCAGTACTTC.

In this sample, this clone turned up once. The CDR3 nucleotides read TGTGCCAGCAGCAGGACTAGCGGGAGCCGGTACGAAAGCTACGAGCAGTACTTC. This encodes CASSRTSGSRYESYEQYF. The gene calls are TRBV25-1 and TRBJ2-7, with 13 bases aligning to TRBD2. V trimming: 6 bases; J trimming: 3 bases; junction bases outside the gene matches: 14. The CDR3 is made up of 18 amino acids. Germline V gene sequence: CDR1 MGHDK, CDR2 SYGVNS.

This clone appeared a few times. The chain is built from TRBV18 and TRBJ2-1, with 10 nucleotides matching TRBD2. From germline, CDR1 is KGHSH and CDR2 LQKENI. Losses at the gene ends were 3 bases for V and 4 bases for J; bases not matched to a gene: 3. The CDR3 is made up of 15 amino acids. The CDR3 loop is CASSPGTSEYNEQFF. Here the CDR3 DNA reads TGTGCCAGCTCACCCGGGACTAGCGAGTACAATGAGCAGTTCTTC.

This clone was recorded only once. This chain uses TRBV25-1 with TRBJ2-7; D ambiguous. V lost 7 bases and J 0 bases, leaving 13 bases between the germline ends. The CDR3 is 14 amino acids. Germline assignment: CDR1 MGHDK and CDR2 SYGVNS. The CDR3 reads CASTSSRTSYEQYF. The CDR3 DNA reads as TGTGCCAGCACAAGCTCCCGGACCTCCTACGAGCAGTACTTC.

The CDR3 sequence: CASSPGGRNSPLHF. DNA for the CDR3: TGTGCCAGCAGCCCAGGGGGCAGGAATTCACCCCTCCACTTT. V gene TRBV6-5 combines with J gene TRBJ1-6; 8 nucleotides agree with TRBD1. CDR1 is MNHEY and CDR2 is SVGAGI in the germline V gene. The CDR3 extends over 14 amino acids. The V gene end was trimmed by 6 bases and the J gene end by 7 bases; junction bases not matched to a gene: 5.

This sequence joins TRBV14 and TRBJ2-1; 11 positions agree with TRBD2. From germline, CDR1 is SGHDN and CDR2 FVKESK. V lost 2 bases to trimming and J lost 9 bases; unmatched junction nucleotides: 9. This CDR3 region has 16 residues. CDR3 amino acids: CASSQNSGRAWAEQFF. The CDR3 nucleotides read TGTGCCAGCAGCCAAAATAGCGGGAGGGCCTGGGCTGAGCAGTTCTTC. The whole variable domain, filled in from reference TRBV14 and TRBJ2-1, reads EAGVTQFPSHSVIEKGQTVTLRCDPISGHDNLYWYRRVMGKEIKFLLHFVKESKQDESGMPNNRFLAERTGGTYSTLKVQPAELEDSGVYFCASSQNSGRAWAEQFFGPGTRLTVL.

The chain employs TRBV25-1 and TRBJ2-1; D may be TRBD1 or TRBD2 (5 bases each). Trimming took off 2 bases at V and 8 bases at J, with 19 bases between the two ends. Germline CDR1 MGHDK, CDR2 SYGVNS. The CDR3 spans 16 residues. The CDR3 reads CASSEIGPGTFYEQFF. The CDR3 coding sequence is TGTGCCAGCAGTGAAATAGGTCCCGGGACCTTCTATGAGCAGTTCTTC.

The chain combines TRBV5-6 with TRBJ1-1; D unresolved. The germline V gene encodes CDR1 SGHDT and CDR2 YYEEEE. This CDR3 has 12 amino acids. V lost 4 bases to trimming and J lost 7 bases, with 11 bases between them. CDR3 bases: TGTGCCAGCAGCGGAGGGAATTTTGAAGCTTTCTTT. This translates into CASSGGNFEAFF. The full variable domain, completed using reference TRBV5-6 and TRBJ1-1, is DAGVTQSPTHLIKTRGQQVTLRCSPKSGHDTVSWYQQALGQGPQFIFQYYEEEERQRGNFPDRFSGHQFPNYSSELNVNALLLGDSALYLCASSGGNFEAFFGQGTRLTVV.

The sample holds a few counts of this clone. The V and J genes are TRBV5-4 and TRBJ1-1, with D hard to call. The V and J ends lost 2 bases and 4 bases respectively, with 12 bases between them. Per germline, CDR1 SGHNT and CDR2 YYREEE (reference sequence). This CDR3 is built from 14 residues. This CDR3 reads CASSFTLFGTEAFF. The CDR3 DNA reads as TGTGCCAGCAGCTTCACCCTGTTTGGCACTGAAGCTTTCTTT.

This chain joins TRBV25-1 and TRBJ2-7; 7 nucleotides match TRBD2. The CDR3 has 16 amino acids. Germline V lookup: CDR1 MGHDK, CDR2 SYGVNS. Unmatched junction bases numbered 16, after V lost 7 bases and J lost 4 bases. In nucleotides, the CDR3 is TGTGCCAGCACCGGGTTGGCGACTAGCCAAAATTACGAGCAGTACTTC. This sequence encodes CASTGLATSQNYEQYF.

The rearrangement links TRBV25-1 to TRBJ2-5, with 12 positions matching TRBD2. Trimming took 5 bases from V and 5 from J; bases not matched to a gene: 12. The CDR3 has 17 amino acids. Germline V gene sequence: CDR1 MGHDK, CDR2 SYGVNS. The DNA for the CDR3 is TGTGCCAGCAGTACATCGACTAGCGGGAGTTCGGAGGAGACCCAGTACTTC. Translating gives CASSTSTSGSSEETQYF. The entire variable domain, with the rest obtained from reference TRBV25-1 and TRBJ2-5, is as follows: EADIYQTPRYLVIGTGKKITLECSQTMGHDKMYWYQQDPGMELHLIHYSYGVNSTEKGDLSSESTVSRIRTEHFPLTLESARPSHTSQYLCASSTSTSGSSEETQYFGPGTRLLVL.

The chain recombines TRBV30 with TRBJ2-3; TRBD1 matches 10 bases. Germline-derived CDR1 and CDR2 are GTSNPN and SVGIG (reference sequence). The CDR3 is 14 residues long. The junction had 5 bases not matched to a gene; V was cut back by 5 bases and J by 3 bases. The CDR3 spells CAWGDRGGTDTQYF. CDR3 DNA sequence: TGTGCCTGGGGGGACAGGGGAGGGACAGATACGCAGTATTTT.

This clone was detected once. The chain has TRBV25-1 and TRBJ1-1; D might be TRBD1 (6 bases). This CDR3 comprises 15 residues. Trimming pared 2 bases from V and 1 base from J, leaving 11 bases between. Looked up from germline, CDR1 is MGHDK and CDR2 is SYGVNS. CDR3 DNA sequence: TGTGCCAGCAGTGAAGCTCCACAGGGGAACACTGAAGCTTTCTTT. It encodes CASSEAPQGNTEAFF.

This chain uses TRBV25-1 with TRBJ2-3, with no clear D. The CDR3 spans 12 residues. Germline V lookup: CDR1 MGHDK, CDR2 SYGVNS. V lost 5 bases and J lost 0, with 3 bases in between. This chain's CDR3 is CASSHSTDTQYF. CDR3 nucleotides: TGTGCCAGCAGTCACAGCACAGATACGCAGTATTTT.

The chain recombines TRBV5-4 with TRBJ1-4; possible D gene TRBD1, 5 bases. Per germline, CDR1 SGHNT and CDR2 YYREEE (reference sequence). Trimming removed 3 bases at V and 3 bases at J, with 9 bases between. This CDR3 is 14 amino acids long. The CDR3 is CASSSGGANEKLFF. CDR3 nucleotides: TGTGCCAGCAGCTCTGGGGGGGCTAATGAAAAACTGTTTTTT.

The CDR3 protein is CASGAGGYNEQFF. The CDR3 coding sequence is TGCGCCAGCGGGGCGGGAGGGTACAATGAGCAGTTCTTC. This chain links TRBV4-1 with TRBJ2-1; 9 nucleotides align to TRBD2. The V gene end was trimmed by 8 bases and the J gene end by 4 bases; junction bases not matched to a gene: 3. Germline lookup yields CDR1 MGHRA and CDR2 YSYEKL. CDR3 length: 13 amino acids.

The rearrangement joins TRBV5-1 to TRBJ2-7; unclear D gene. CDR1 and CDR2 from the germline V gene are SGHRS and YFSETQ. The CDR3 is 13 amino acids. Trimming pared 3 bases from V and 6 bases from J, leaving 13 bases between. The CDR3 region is CASSSGQTPEQYF. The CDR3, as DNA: TGCGCCAGCAGCTCCGGGCAAACTCCCGAGCAGTACTTC. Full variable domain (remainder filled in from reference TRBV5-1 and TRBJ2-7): KAGVTQTPRYLIKTRGQQVTLSCSPISGHRSVSWYQQTPGQGLQFLFEYFSETQRNKGNFPGRFSGRQFSNSRSEMNVSTLELGDSALYLCASSSGQTPEQYFGPGTRLTVT.

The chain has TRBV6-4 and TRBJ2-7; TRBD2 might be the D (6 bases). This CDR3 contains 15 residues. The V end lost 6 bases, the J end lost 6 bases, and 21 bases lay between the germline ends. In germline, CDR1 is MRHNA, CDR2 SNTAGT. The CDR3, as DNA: TGTGCCAGCAGCCCTTCCCCAGGCGGGATTACCGAGCAGTACTTC. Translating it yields CASSPSPGGITEQYF.

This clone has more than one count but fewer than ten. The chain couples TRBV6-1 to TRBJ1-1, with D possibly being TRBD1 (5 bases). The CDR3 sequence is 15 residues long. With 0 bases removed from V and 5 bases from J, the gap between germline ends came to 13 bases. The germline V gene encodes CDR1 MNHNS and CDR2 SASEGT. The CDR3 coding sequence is TGTGCCAGCAGTGAAGCTTCGGGGGGGTGGACTGAAGCTTTCTTT. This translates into CASSEASGGWTEAFF.

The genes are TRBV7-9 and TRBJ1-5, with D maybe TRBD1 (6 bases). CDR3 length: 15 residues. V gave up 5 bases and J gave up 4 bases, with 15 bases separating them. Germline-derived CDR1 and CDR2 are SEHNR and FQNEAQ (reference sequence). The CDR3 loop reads CASSEGGRNNQPQHF. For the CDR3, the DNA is TGTGCCAGCAGCGAAGGGGGACGGAATAATCAGCCCCAGCATTTT. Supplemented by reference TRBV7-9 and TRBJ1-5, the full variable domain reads DTGVSQNPRHKITKRGQNVTFRCDPISEHNRLYWYRQTLGQGPEFLTYFQNEAQLEKSRLLSDRFSAERPKGSFSTLEIQRTEQGDSAMYLCASSEGGRNNQPQHFGDGTRLSIL.